What follows are 25 T cell receptor beta chains derived from one specimen sequenced in a study of blood T cell repertoires in COVID-19. TCRdb's table, derived via immunoSEQ multiplex PCR, lists solely in-frame clones and lacks some. Of around 190,000 clones in the sample, less than 90% were seen once. Sequencing used PBMCs or T cells enriched from blood (not recorded which). Receptors originate from a woman between 25 and 40 years old who had been exposed to COVID-19.

CDR3 sequence: CASSSGQGIRNGYTF. As DNA, the CDR3 is TGCGCCAGCAGCTCGGGACAGGGAATTAGGAATGGCTACACCTTC. The rearrangement links TRBV5-1 to TRBJ1-2; the match to TRBD1 covers 9 bases. Germline V gene lookup returns CDR1 SGHRS and CDR2 YFSETQ. V shed 3 bases and J 6 bases; nucleotides not matched to a gene: 9. This CDR3 contains 15 residues.

V gene TRBV5-4 combines with J gene TRBJ2-7; D unclear. The germline V gene encodes CDR1 SGHNT and CDR2 YYREEE (reference sequence). The V end lost 4 bases, the J end lost 7 bases, and 18 bases lay between the germline ends. The CDR3 spans 14 residues. This CDR3 reads CASSPNSPPLEQYF. CDR3 coding DNA: TGTGCCAGCAGCCCAAACTCCCCCCCCCTGGAGCAGTACTTC.

V gene TRBV10-1 combines with J gene TRBJ2-7; D perhaps matches TRBD1 (5 bases). Trimming took off 3 bases at V and 2 bases at J, with 17 bases between the two ends. Germline-derived CDR1 and CDR2 are WNHNN and SYGVQD (reference sequence). This CDR3 is 16 amino acids long. The CDR3, as DNA: TGCGCCAGCAGTGATACGCGGACACCAAAACCCTACGAGCAGTACTTC. It specifies CASSDTRTPKPYEQYF.

The chain couples TRBV4-1 to TRBJ1-6; no reliable D call. V was pared by 4 bases and J by 1 base, with 5 bases between. The CDR3 extends over 14 amino acids. Germline CDR1 is MGHRA and CDR2 is YSYEKL. CDR3 in amino acids: CASSPGSYNSPLHF. CDR3 in DNA: TGCGCCAGCAGCCCAGGATCCTATAATTCACCCCTCCACTTT.

The V and J genes are TRBV27 and TRBJ2-1, with 8 bases matching TRBD2. Germline V gene lookup returns CDR1 MNHEY and CDR2 SMNVEV (reference sequence). The CDR3 runs to 14 residues. V shed 5 bases, J shed 3 bases, and the junction held 3 bases outside the gene matches. The CDR3 region is CASSPGTSYNEQFF. The CDR3 bases are TGTGCCAGCAGTCCCGGGACTAGCTACAATGAGCAGTTCTTC.

This chain links TRBV23-1 with TRBJ1-6, with no clear D. TRBV23-1 has ORF status, its function being uncertain. There are 14 residues in the CDR3. Deletions cut 11 bases from V and 7 bases from J, with 18 bases between. CDR3 residues: CAQKTGLPNSPLHF. The CDR3 region has the DNA TGCGCCCAGAAAACCGGGTTACCAAATTCACCCCTCCACTTT.

The chain couples TRBV2 to TRBJ1-2; D is possibly TRBD1 (6 bases). The CDR3 covers 13 residues. Trimming removed 6 bases at V and 2 bases at J, with 10 bases between. Germline CDR1 reads SNHLY; CDR2 reads FYNNEI. For the CDR3, the DNA is TGTGCCAGCAGAGTTCAGGGGAACTATGGCTACACCTTC. This codes for CASRVQGNYGYTF.

V usage is TRBV2 and J usage is TRBJ2-3; 9 bases are a match to TRBD2. Germline V CDR1 and CDR2: SNHLY, FYNNEI. The CDR3 runs to 13 residues. V lost 8 bases, J lost 4 bases, and 4 bases stayed unmatched. CDR3: CASLRGGPDTQYF. CDR3 sequence (DNA): TGTGCCAGCCTGCGGGGGGGCCCAGATACGCAGTATTTT.

The V and J genes are TRBV5-6 and TRBJ2-3, with TRBD1 identical over 11 bases. V trimming: 4 bases; J trimming: 0 bases; junction bases outside the gene matches: 7. The CDR3 is 17 amino acids. Germline V gives CDR1 SGHDT, CDR2 YYEEEE. The CDR3 bases are TGTGCCAGCAGCGTACTAGGGACAGGGGGAAGCACAGATACGCAGTATTTT. It codes for CASSVLGTGGSTDTQYF.

This chain uses TRBV5-6 with TRBJ1-2, with a possible D match to TRBD1 (6 bases). CDR1 is SGHDT and CDR2 is YYEEEE in the germline V gene. V dropped 6 bases and J dropped 2 bases, with 14 bases sitting between them. This CDR3 has 14 residues. The DNA for the CDR3 is TGTGCCAGCAAGCGACAGGCCGTCAACTATGGCTACACCTTC. Translated, it gives CASKRQAVNYGYTF. The complete variable domain, with remaining parts taken from reference TRBV5-6 and TRBJ1-2, reads DAGVTQSPTHLIKTRGQQVTLRCSPKSGHDTVSWYQQALGQGPQFIFQYYEEEERQRGNFPDRFSGHQFPNYSSELNVNALLLGDSALYLCASKRQAVNYGYTFGSGTRLTVV.

The V and J genes are TRBV7-2 and TRBJ2-7; 9 bases match TRBD2. Unmatched junction bases numbered 0, after V lost 1 base and J lost 2 bases. Germline V gene sequence: CDR1 SGHTA, CDR2 FQGNSA. The CDR3 is made up of 14 amino acids. The CDR3 region has the DNA TGTGCCAGCAGCTTAGGCGGGGGGGCCTACGAGCAGTACTTC. This codes for CASSLGGGAYEQYF.

The chain joins TRBV18 to TRBJ1-2, with TRBD1 as a possible D gene (5 bases). Germline CDR1 is KGHSH and CDR2 is LQKENI. This CDR3 contains 13 residues. The germline V and J ends were trimmed by 6 bases and 5 bases, with 13 bases remaining between them. CDR3 residues: CASSPGTDYGYTF. Here the CDR3 DNA reads TGTGCCAGCTCCCCCGGGACTGATTATGGCTACACCTTC. The complete variable domain, with remaining parts taken from reference TRBV18 and TRBJ1-2, reads NAGVMQNPRHLVRRRGQEARLRCSPMKGHSHVYWYRQLPEEGLKFMVYLQKENIIDESGMPKERFSAEFPKEGPSILRIQQVVRGDSAAYFCASSPGTDYGYTFGSGTRLTVV.

The chain joins TRBV5-1 to TRBJ1-2, with D perhaps TRBD1 (6 bases). With 0 bases removed from V and 6 bases from J, the gap between germline ends came to 9 bases. Germline lookup yields CDR1 SGHRS and CDR2 YFSETQ. CDR3 size: 13 residues. DNA of the CDR3: TGCGCCAGCAGCTTGGGGGGGCGCGATGGCTACACCTTC. Amino acid sequence: CASSLGGRDGYTF.

The chain carries TRBV5-1 and TRBJ2-7; possibly TRBD2 for D (6 bases). Trimming took 6 bases from V and 2 from J, leaving 18 bases between them. Germline CDR1 and CDR2: SGHRS and YFSETQ. The CDR3 has 15 residues. CDR3 sequence reads: CASTGSPGDPYEQYF. Written as DNA, the CDR3 is TGCGCCAGCACCGGTTCCCCGGGGGACCCCTACGAGCAGTACTTC.

V usage is TRBV5-1 and J usage is TRBJ2-5, with TRBD2 as a possible D gene (5 bases). The CDR3 is made up of 16 amino acids. Trimming pared 2 bases from V and 5 bases from J, leaving 19 bases between. Germline V lookup: CDR1 SGHRS, CDR2 YFSETQ. The CDR3 here is CASSFGSSRVGETQYF. The CDR3 DNA reads as TGCGCCAGCAGCTTTGGGTCTAGCCGTGTCGGTGAGACCCAGTACTTC.

This clone came up a few times. The chain employs TRBV3-1 (or the pseudogene TRBV3-2) and TRBJ2-7; tentative D call: TRBD1 (6 bases). Germline V gene data show CDR1 as LGHDT and CDR2 as YNNKEL (reference sequence). Trimming left V 1 base short and J 4 bases short, with 14 bases between. This CDR3 has 15 residues. The DNA of the CDR3 is TGTGCCAGCAGCCAAGGTATGGATACAGGGTACGAGCAGTACTTC. Its protein is CASSQGMDTGYEQYF.

V gene TRBV15 combines with J gene TRBJ1-2; 8 bases are a match to TRBD1. Germline V gene data show CDR1 as LNHNV and CDR2 as YYDKDF (reference sequence). CDR3 length equals 18 residues. V was pared by 0 bases and J by 4 bases, with 13 bases of the junction left unmatched. The CDR3 is CATSRDRGRQGISYGYTF. DNA for the CDR3: TGTGCCACCAGCAGAGATAGAGGGAGACAGGGGATCTCCTATGGCTACACCTTC.

The chain combines TRBV10-3 with TRBJ1-2; weak D call: TRBD1 (6 bases). The V and J ends lost 6 bases and 3 bases respectively, with 20 bases between them. The CDR3 is made up of 16 amino acids. CDR1 and CDR2 from the germline V gene are ENHRY and SYGVKD. This CDR3 reads CAISADSFTPYYGYTF. The CDR3 nucleotides read TGTGCCATCAGCGCGGACAGTTTTACCCCCTACTATGGCTACACCTTC.

The rearrangement links TRBV5-1 to TRBJ1-2, with D unresolved. This CDR3 is built from 14 residues. Germline V gene sequence: CDR1 SGHRS, CDR2 YFSETQ. Trimming stripped 4 bases from V and 4 bases from J, with 14 bases between. CDR3 nucleotides: TGCGCCAGCAGCAGAGGGCCCGGCGGCTATGGCTACACCTTC. It is translated as CASSRGPGGYGYTF.

V is TRBV19 and J is TRBJ1-1; 9 nucleotides align to TRBD1. Trimming removed 0 bases from V and 1 base from J; junction bases left unmatched: 9. Germline V lookup: CDR1 LNHDA, CDR2 SQIVND (reference sequence). CDR3 length equals 18 residues. This CDR3 is CASSIDPPATGGNTEAFF. The CDR3 coding sequence is TGTGCCAGTAGTATAGACCCGCCCGCGACAGGGGGGAACACTGAAGCTTTCTTT.

V and J are TRBV3-1 (or the pseudogene TRBV3-2) and TRBJ1-2; TRBD1 agrees at 7 bases. Germline V gene data show CDR1 as LGHDT and CDR2 as YNNKEL (reference sequence). This CDR3 region has 14 residues. V shed 3 bases, J shed 4 bases, and the junction held 5 bases outside the gene matches. The CDR3 region is CASSQSTGIYGYTF. CDR3 sequence (DNA): TGTGCCAGCAGCCAGTCGACAGGGATCTATGGCTACACCTTC.

This clone showed up just a few times. The V gene is TRBV5-1, the J gene TRBJ1-4; 10 nucleotides align to TRBD1. CDR1 is SGHRS, CDR2 YFSETQ, per germline. V was clipped by 4 bases and J by 5 bases; unmatched bases: 8. The CDR3 is made up of 16 amino acids. CDR3 sequence (DNA): TGCGCCAGCAGCCACAGACGGGACAGGGGAAATGAAAAACTGTTTTTT. This sequence encodes CASSHRRDRGNEKLFF. Supplemented by reference TRBV5-1 and TRBJ1-4, the full variable domain reads KAGVTQTPRYLIKTRGQQVTLSCSPISGHRSVSWYQQTPGQGLQFLFEYFSETQRNKGNFPGRFSGRQFSNSRSEMNVSTLELGDSALYLCASSHRRDRGNEKLFFGSGTQLSVL.

This clone was seen a single time. J is TRBJ1-1 and V is TRBV11-1, with D perhaps matching TRBD1 (6 bases). The germline V gene encodes CDR1 SGHAT and CDR2 FQDESV (reference sequence). Trimming cost V 5 bases and J 7 bases, with 14 bases left between them. The CDR3 loop spans 13 amino acids. CDR3 sequence: CASSPGQFLEAFF. In DNA form, the CDR3 reads TGTGCCAGCAGCCCCGGACAGTTCCTTGAAGCTTTCTTT.

The genes are TRBV25-1 and TRBJ1-1; 8 nucleotides match TRBD1. In germline, CDR1 is MGHDK, CDR2 SYGVNS. The CDR3 runs 14 residues. V lost 6 bases and J lost 1; bases outside the gene matches: 4. CDR3: CASRRTGKNTEAFF. The CDR3 DNA is TGTGCCAGCAGAAGGACAGGGAAGAACACTGAAGCTTTCTTT.

This clone is a singleton in its sample. This chain links TRBV14 with TRBJ1-3, with 7 bases aligning to TRBD1. The CDR3 is 17 residues long. Germline loops: CDR1 SGHDN, CDR2 FVKESK. V dropped 0 bases and J dropped 0; count of bases not matched to a gene: 5. The CDR3 DNA follows: TGTGCCAGCAGCCAAGATGGGACAGACAACTCTGGAAACACCATATATTTT. Translating gives CASSQDGTDNSGNTIYF.